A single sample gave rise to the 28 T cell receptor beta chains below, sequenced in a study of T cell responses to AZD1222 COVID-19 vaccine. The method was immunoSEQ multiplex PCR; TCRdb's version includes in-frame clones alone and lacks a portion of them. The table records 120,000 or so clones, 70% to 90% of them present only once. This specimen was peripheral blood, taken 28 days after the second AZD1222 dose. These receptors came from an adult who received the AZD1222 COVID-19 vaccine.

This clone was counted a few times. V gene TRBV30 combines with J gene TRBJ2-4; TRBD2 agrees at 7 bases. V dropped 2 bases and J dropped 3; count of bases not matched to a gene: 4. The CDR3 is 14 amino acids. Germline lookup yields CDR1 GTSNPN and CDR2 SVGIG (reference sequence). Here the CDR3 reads CAWSWGGDKNIQYF. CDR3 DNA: TGTGCCTGGAGTTGGGGGGGAGACAAAAACATTCAGTACTTC.

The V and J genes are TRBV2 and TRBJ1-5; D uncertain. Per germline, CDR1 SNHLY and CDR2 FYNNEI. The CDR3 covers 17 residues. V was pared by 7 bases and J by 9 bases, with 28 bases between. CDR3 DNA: TGTGCCAGCATCCGCGAGGTTGTGGGGAGTGGGGTTAGGCCCCAGCATTTT. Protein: CASIREVVGSGVRPQHF.

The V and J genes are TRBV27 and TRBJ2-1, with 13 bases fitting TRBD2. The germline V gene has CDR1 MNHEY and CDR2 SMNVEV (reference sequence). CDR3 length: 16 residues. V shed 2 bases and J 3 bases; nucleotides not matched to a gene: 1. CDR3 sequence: CASSLGLAGVYNEQFF. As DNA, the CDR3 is TGTGCCAGCAGTTTAGGACTAGCGGGAGTCTACAATGAGCAGTTCTTC.

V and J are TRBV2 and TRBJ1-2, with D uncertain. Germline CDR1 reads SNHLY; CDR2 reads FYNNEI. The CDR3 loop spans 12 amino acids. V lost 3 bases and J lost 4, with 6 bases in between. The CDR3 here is CASSENGYGYTF. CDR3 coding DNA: TGTGCCAGCAGTGAGAACGGCTATGGCTACACCTTC.

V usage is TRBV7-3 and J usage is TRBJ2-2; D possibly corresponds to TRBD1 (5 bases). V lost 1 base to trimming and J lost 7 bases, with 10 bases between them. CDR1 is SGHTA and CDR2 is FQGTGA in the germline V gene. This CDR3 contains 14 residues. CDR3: CASSLRGTDGELFF. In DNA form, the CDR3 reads TGTGCCAGCAGCTTAAGGGGCACGGACGGGGAGCTGTTTTTT.

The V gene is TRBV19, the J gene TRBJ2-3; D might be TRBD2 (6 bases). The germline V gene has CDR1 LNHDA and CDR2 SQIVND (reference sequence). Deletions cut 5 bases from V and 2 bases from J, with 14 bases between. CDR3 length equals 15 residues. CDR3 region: CASSLVGLSTDTQYF. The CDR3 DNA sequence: TGTGCCAGTAGTCTCGTGGGACTTTCCACAGATACGCAGTATTTT.

This CDR3 is CASSLSRQETQYF. The CDR3 nucleotides read TGTGCCAGCAGCTTATCCAGGCAAGAGACCCAGTACTTC. The chain links TRBV7-9 to TRBJ2-5; D ambiguous. The germline CDR1 and CDR2 sequences are SEHNR and FQNEAQ (reference sequence). The CDR3 spans 13 residues. The germline V and J ends were trimmed by 2 bases and 2 bases, with 6 bases remaining between them.

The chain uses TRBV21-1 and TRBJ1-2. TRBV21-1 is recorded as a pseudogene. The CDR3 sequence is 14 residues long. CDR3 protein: CASSKEGRGRGYTF. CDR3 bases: TGTGCCAGCAGCAAAGAGGGGAGAGGTAGGGGCTACACCTTC.

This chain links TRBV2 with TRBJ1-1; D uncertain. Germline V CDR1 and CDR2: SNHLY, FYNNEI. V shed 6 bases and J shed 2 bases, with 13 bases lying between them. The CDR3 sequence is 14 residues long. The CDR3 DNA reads TGTGCCAGCAGGGGAAGGAGAGCCAACACTGAAGCTTTCTTT. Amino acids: CASRGRRANTEAFF.

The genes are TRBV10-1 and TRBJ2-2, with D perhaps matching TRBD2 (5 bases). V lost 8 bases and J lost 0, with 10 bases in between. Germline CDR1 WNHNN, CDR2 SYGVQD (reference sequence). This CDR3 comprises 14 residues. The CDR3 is CASPKDSNTGELFF. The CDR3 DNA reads TGCGCCAGCCCGAAGGACTCGAACACCGGGGAGCTGTTTTTT.

This CDR3 is CASSELGEVAKNIQYF. Here the CDR3 DNA reads TGTGCCAGCAGTGAATTGGGAGAGGTAGCCAAAAACATTCAGTACTTC. V gene TRBV2 combines with J gene TRBJ2-4; maybe TRBD2 (5 bases). V lost 2 bases and J lost 0, with 11 bases in between. From germline, CDR1 is SNHLY and CDR2 FYNNEI. The length of the CDR3 is 16 residues.

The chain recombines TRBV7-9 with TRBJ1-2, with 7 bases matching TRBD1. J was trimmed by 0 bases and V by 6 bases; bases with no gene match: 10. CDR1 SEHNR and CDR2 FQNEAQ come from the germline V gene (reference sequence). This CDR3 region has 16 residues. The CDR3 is CASSQTGVEANYGYTF. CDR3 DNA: TGTGCCAGCAGTCAAACAGGGGTCGAGGCTAACTATGGCTACACCTTC.

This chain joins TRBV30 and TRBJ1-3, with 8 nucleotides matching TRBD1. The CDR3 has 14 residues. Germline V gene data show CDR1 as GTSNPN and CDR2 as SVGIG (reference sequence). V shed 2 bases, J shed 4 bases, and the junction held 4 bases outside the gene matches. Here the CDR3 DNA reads TGTGCCTGGAGTCAGGGGGCGAGAGGAAACACCATATATTTT. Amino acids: CAWSQGARGNTIYF.

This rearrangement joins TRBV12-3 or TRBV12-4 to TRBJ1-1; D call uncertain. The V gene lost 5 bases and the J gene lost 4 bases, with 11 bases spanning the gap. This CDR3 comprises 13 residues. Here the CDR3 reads CASSLVLGTEAFF. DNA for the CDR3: TGTGCCAGCAGTCTCGTCCTGGGCACTGAAGCTTTCTTT.

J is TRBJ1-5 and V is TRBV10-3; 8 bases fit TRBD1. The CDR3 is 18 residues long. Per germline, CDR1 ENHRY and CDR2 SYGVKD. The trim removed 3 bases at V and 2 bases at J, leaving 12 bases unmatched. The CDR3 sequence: CAISDPRKKTGGNQPQHF. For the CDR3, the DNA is TGTGCCATCAGTGACCCAAGGAAAAAGACAGGGGGCAATCAGCCCCAGCATTTT.

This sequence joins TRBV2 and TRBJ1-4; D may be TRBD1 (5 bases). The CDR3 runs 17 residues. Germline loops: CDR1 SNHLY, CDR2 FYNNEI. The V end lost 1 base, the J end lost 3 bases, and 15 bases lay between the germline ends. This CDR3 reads CASSEGRGFLANEKLFF. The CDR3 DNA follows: TGTGCCAGCAGTGAAGGGAGGGGATTCCTGGCTAATGAAAAACTGTTTTTT.

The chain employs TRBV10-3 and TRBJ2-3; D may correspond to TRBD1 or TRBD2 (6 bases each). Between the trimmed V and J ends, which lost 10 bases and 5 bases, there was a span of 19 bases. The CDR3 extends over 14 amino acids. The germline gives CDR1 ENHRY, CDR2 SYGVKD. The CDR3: CATTPPGAGDTQYF. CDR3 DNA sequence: TGTGCCACCACACCCCCGGGGGCGGGAGATACGCAGTATTTT.

CDR3 amino acids: CASSLGTTFPYEQYF. The CDR3, as DNA: TGTGCCAGCAGCCTAGGGACCACTTTTCCCTACGAGCAGTACTTC. This chain connects TRBV7-9 to TRBJ2-7; D may be TRBD1 or TRBD2 (5 bases each). The V gene lost 5 bases and the J gene lost 2 bases, with 16 bases spanning the gap. Germline V gives CDR1 SEHNR, CDR2 FQNEAQ (reference sequence). This CDR3 contains 15 residues.

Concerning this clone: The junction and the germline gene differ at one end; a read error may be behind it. CDR3 sequence reads: CASREADSANEKLFF. The CDR3 DNA is TGTGCCAGCAGAGAAGCGGACAGCGCTAATGAAAAACTGTTTTTT. This chain joins TRBV2 and TRBJ1-4; D may be TRBD1 (6 bases). The germline gives CDR1 SNHLY, CDR2 FYNNEI. The CDR3 has 15 residues.

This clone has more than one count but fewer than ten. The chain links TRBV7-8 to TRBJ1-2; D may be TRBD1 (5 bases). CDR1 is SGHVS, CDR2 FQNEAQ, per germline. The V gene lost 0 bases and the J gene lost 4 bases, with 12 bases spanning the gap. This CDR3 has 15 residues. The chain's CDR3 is CASSLASARVYGYTF. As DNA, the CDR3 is TGTGCCAGCAGCTTAGCGAGTGCCAGGGTCTATGGCTACACCTTC.

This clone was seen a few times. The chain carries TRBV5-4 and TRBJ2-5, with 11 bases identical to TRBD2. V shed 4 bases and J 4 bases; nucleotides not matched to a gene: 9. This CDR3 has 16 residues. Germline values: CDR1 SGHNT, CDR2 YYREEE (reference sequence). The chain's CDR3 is CASSALLAGESETQYF. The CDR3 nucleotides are TGTGCCAGCAGCGCCCTACTAGCGGGAGAGTCAGAGACCCAGTACTTC.

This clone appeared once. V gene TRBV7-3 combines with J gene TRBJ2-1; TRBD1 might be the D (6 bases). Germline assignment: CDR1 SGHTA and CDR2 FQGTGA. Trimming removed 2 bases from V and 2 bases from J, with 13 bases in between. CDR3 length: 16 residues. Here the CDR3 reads CASSLRRPGAYNEQFF. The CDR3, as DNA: TGTGCCAGCAGCTTACGTCGGCCAGGGGCCTACAATGAGCAGTTCTTC.

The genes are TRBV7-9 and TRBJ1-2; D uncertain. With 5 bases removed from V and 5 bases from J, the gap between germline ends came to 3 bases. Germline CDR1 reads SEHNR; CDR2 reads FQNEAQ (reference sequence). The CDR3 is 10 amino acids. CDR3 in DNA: TGTGCCAGCAGCCAGTATGGCTACACCTTC. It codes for CASSQYGYTF.

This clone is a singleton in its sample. CDR3 in DNA: TGCGCCAGCAGTCAATGCGCCAGGGGGTTTTATGGCTACACCTTC. As protein: CASSQCARGFYGYTF. The chain links TRBV23-1 to TRBJ1-2, with 7 bases matching TRBD1. TRBV23-1 is an ORF; its function is uncertain. The CDR3 extends over 15 amino acids. With 1 base clipped from V and 5 bases from J, the junction kept 7 bases outside the gene matches.

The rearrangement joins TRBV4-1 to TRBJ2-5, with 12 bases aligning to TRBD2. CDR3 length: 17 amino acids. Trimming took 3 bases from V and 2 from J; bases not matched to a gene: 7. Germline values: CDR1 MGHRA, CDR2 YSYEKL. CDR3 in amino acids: CASSQLAGGPGQETQYF. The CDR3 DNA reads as TGCGCCAGCAGCCAGCTAGCGGGAGGGCCTGGGCAAGAGACCCAGTACTTC.

CDR3 bases: TGTGCCACCAGTGATCCGGGACGGGGTCAGCCCCAGCATTTT. It yields the protein CATSDPGRGQPQHF. The chain joins TRBV24-1 to TRBJ1-5; weak D call: TRBD1 (5 bases). V was pared by 3 bases and J by 6 bases, with 11 bases between. In germline, CDR1 is KGHDR, CDR2 SFDVKD. The CDR3 totals 14 residues.

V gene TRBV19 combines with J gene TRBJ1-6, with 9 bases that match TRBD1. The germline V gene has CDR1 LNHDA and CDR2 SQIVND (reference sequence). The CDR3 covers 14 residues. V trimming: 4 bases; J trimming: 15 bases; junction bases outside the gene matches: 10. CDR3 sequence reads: CASSTVRDRDLLHF. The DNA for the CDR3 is TGTGCCAGTAGTACAGTCCGGGACAGGGATCTCCTCCACTTT.

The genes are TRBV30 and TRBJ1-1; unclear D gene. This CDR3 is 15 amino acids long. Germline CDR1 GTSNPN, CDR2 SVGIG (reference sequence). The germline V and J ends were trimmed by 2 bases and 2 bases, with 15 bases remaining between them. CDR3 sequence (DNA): TGTGCCTGGAGTACTCGCAGGACGGGAAACACTGAAGCTTTCTTT. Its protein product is CAWSTRRTGNTEAFF.